The clone carrying this T cell receptor beta chain was seen once. Its antigen is unknown. The V gene's germline CDR1 is SQVTM and CDR2 ANQGSEA. V was pared by 0 bases and J by 6 bases, with 6 bases of the junction left unmatched. The CDR3 is 14 amino acids. It was the approximately 120-subject validation cohort, separate from the approximately 700-subject first cohort, to which the donors belonged. The sample originates from a study of cytomegalovirus exposure and HLA in healthy donors. Study background: The approximately 110 validation repertoires used a platform that matched the one used for the 550 to 800 first-cohort repertoires, as a later analysis reported.

Data came from immunoSEQ multiplex PCR; TCRdb stores just in-frame clones and leaves some out. The profile shows under 250,000 clones, approximately 82% of them singletons. General observations from the study: Cytomegalovirus association was assigned to approximately 180 TCR beta chains.

This TCR was sampled from a woman aged 18-29 years in good health and CMV-seronegative. The sequencing input was PBMCs. The gene calls are TRBV29-1 and TRBJ1-2, with TRBD1 matching 8 bases. This CDR3 reads CSVEDQGTGNGYTF. In DNA, the CDR3 is TGCAGCGTTGAAGATCAGGGGACAGGTAATGGCTACACCTTC.